The sequence of this T cell receptor (beta chain) was determined in a study of blood T cell repertoires in COVID-19. This clone was seen many times. Clones were sequenced by immunoSEQ multiplex PCR, and TCRdb holds only the in-frame ones, with some missing. The sample yields 270,000 or so clones, 80% to 90% seen once. The CDR3 sequence is 15 residues long. J lost 0 bases, V lost 7 bases, and 5 bases had no gene match. Germline V gene sequence: CDR1 MNHEY, CDR2 SVGAGI. This chain connects TRBV6-5 to TRBJ2-7, with TRBD2 identical over 11 bases. What was sequenced was peripheral blood. This sequence originates from a woman aged 45-60 years who had recovered from COVID-19. The CDR3 here is CASISGTSGSYEQYF. As DNA, the CDR3 is TGTGCCAGCATCTCCGGGACTAGCGGCTCCTACGAGCAGTACTTC.